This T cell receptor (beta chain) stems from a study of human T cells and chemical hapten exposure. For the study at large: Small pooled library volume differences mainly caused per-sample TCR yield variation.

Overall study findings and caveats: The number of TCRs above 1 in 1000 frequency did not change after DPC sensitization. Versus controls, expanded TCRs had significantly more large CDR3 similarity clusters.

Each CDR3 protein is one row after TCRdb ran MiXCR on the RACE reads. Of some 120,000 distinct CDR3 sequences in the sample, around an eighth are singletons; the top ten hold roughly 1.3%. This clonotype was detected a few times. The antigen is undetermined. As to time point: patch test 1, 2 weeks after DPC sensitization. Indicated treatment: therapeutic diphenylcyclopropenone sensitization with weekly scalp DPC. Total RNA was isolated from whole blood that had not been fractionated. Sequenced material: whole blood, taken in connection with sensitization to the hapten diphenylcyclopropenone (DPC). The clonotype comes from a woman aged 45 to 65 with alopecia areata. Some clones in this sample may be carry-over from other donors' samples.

CDR3 loop: CASGELAGGYEQYF. In DNA form, the CDR3 reads TGTGCCAGCGGAGAACTAGCGGGAGGGTACGAGCAGTACTTC. The chain carries TRBV27 and TRBJ2-7, with TRBD2 identical over 13 bases. CDR3 length: 14 amino acids. With V trimmed by 8 bases and J by 4 bases, 5 bases remained unmatched. CDR1 and CDR2 (germline): MNHEY, SMNVEV (reference sequence).